This TCR beta chain was retrieved from a study of neoadjuvant anti-PD-1 for oral cavity cancer. The CDR3 sequence is 13 residues long. V was pared by 4 bases and J by 3 bases, with 9 bases between. Germline V lookup: CDR1 SNHLY, CDR2 FYNNEI. Regarding time point: after neoadjuvant nivolumab, at surgical resection. Assay used: immunoSEQ multiplex PCR; TCRdb lists only in-frame clones, some missing. The table lists over 25,000 clones, about 80% of them singletons, with around 3.3% in the top ten. This receptor was taken from a person aged 40-85 years with oral cavity squamous cell carcinoma. This rearrangement joins TRBV2 to TRBJ1-2; D gene ambiguous. The starting material was PBMCs, obtained after nivolumab (anti-PD-1) treatment. CDR3 loop: CASSGEAHYGYTF. CDR3 coding DNA: TGTGCCAGCAGTGGCGAGGCCCACTATGGCTACACCTTC.